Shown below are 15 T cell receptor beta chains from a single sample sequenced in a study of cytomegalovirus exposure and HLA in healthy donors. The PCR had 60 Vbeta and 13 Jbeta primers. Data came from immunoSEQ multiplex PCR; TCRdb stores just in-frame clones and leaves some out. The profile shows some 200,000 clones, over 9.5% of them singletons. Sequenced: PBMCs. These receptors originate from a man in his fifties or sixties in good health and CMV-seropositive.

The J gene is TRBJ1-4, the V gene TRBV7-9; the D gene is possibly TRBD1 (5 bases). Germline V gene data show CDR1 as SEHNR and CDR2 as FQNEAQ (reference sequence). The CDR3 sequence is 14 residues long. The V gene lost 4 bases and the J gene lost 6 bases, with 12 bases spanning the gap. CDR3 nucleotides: TGTGCCAGCAGCTCCTCGGGGGGTTATGAAAAACTGTTTTTT. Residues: CASSSSGGYEKLFF.

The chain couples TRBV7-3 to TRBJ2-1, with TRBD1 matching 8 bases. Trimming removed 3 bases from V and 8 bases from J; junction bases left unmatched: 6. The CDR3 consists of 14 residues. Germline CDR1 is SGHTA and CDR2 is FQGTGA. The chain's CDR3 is CASSFRQGLDEQFF. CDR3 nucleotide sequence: TGTGCCAGCAGCTTCCGACAGGGGCTCGATGAGCAGTTCTTC.

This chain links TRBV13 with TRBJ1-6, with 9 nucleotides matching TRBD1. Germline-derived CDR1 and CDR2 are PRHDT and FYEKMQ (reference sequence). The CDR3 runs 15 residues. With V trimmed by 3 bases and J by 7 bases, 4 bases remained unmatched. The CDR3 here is CASSFWGQGNSPLHF. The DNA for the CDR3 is TGTGCCAGCAGCTTCTGGGGACAGGGAAATTCACCCCTCCACTTT.

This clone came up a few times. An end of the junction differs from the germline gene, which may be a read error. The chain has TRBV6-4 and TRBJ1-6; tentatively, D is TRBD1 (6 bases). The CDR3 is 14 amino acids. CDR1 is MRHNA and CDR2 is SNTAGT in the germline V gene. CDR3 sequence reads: CASSEAGQNSPLPF. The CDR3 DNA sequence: TGTGCCAGCAGTGAGGCCGGACAGAATTCACCCCTCCCCTTT.

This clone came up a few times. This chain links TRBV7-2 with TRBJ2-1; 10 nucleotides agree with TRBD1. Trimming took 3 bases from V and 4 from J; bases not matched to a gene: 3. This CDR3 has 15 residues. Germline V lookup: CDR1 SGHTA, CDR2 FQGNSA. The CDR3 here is CASSFDRGQYNEQFF. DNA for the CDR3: TGTGCCAGCAGCTTCGACAGGGGGCAGTACAATGAGCAGTTCTTC.

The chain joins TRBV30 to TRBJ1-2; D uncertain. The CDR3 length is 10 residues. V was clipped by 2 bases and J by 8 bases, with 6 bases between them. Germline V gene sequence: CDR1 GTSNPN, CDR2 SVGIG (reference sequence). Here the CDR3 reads CAWSSGGYTF. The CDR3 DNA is TGTGCCTGGAGTTCAGGCGGCTACACCTTC.

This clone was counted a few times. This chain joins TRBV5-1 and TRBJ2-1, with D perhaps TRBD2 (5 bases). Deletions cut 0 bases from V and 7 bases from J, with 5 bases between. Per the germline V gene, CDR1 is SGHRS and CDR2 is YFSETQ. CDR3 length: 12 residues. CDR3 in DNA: TGCGCCAGCAGCTTGGCGGGGAATGAGCAGTTCTTC. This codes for CASSLAGNEQFF.

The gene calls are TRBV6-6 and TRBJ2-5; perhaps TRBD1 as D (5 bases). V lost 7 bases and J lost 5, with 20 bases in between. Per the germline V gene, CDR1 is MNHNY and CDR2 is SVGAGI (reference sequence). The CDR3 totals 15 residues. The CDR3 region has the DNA TGTGCCAGCAAGAACAGTGGGATGGCAGGGGAGACCCAGTACTTC. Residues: CASKNSGMAGETQYF.

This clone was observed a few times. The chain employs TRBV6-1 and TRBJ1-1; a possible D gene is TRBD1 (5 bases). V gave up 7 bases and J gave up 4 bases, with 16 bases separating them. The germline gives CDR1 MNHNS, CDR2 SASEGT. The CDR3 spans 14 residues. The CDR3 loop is CASTLEGRGTEAFF. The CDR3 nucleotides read TGTGCCAGCACCCTGGAGGGACGTGGCACTGAAGCTTTCTTT.

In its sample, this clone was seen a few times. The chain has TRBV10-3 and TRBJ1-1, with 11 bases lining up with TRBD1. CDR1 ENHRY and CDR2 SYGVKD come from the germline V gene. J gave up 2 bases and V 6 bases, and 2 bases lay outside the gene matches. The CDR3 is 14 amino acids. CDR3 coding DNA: TGTGCCATCAGGGGACAGGGGGTTAACACTGAAGCTTTCTTT. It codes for CAIRGQGVNTEAFF.

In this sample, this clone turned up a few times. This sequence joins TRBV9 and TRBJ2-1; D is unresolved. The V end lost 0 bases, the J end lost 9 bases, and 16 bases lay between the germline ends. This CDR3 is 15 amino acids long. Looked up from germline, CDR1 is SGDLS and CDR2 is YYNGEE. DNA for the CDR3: TGTGCCAGCAGCGTAGAAGTCAGGATGTTGGGTGAGCAGTTCTTC. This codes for CASSVEVRMLGEQFF.

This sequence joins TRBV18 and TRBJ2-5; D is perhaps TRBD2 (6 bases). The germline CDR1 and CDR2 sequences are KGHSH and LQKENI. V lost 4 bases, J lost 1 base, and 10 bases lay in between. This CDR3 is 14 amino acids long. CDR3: CASSQPGAQETQYF. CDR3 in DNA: TGTGCCAGCTCACAACCGGGAGCCCAAGAGACCCAGTACTTC.

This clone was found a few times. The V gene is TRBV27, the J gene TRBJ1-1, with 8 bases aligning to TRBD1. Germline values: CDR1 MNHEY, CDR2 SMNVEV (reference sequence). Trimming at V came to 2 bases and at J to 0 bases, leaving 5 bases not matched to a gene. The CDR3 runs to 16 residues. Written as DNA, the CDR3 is TGTGCCAGCAGTTTACAGGGGGCTCTTATGAACACTGAAGCTTTCTTT. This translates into CASSLQGALMNTEAFF.

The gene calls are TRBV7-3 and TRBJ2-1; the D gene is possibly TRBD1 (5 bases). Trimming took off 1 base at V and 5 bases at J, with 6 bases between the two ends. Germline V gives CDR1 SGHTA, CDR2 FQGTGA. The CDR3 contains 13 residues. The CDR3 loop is CASSLSRDNEQFF. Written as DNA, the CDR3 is TGTGCCAGCAGCTTAAGCAGGGACAATGAGCAGTTCTTC. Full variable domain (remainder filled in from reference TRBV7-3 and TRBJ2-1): GAGVSQTPSNKVTEKGKYVELRCDPISGHTALYWYRQSLGQGPEFLIYFQGTGAADDSGLPNDRFFAVRPEGSVSTLKIQRTERGDSAVYLCASSLSRDNEQFFGPGTRLTVL.

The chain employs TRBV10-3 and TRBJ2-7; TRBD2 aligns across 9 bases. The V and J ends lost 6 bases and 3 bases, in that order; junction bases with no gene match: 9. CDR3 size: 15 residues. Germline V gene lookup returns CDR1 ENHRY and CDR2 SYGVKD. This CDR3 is CAISPPSGGIYEQYF. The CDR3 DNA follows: TGTGCCATCAGCCCCCCCAGCGGGGGGATCTACGAGCAGTACTTC.